The T cell receptor (beta chain) described here comes from a study of cytomegalovirus exposure and HLA in healthy donors. Whole-study context: Later analysis reported that the 120 or so validation repertoires shared the platform of the roughly 670 first-cohort repertoires. Study-wide findings and caveats: TCR sequences were mostly rare, though some public TCRs occurred in many donors.

The study drew the donors from its approximately 120-subject validation cohort, separate from the approximately 700-subject first cohort. Of note for this clone: Its specificity is not known.

The germline CDR1 and CDR2 sequences are MDHEN and SYDVKM. Trimming removed 3 bases at V and 0 bases at J, with 9 bases between. CDR3 size: 15 residues. Repertoires were generated with immunoSEQ multiplex PCR, while TCRdb's copy carries only in-frame clones and drops some. The sample includes 70,000 or so clones, approximately 95% of them seen just once. This chain connects TRBV28 to TRBJ1-5; unclear D gene. Sequencing used PBMCs. The TCR sequence derives from a man between 18 and 29 years old in good health and CMV-seropositive. CDR3 DNA sequence: TGTGCCAGCAGTTTTTTAATTTATAGCAATCAGCCCCAGCATTTT. Translated, it gives CASSFLIYSNQPQHF.